The rows below give T cell receptor beta chains drawn from one sample of a study of neurological immune-mediated disorders. MiXCR, run by TCRdb on the 5' RACE reads, gives a single entry per CDR3 protein. The sample carries 50,000 to 75,000 distinct CDR3 sequences, over 9.5% recorded once. Sequenced: PBMCs. The source of these receptors is a woman aged 60-75 years with HTLV-1-associated myelopathy (HAM/TSP). Both conserved end residues are part of each CDR3. A D gene is named only where the DNA matches it firmly. Expanded clones are given a class, and other clones once, few, many or no size at all.

D gene | J gene | V gene | clone size | CDR3 DNA | CDR3 protein
. | TRBJ1-6 | TRBV20-1 | many | TGCAGTGCTGCCGGACCTAATTCACCCCTCCACTTT | CSAAGPNSPLHF
TRBD2 | TRBJ2-3 | TRBV12-3/TRBV12-4 | many | TGTGCCAGCAGATCGGGCGGGAGAGATACGCAGTATTTT | CASRSGGRDTQYF
TRBD1 | TRBJ2-7 | TRBV20-1 | many | TGCAGTGCTCCCGGGACAGCCTACGAGCAGTACTTC | CSAPGTAYEQYF
. | TRBJ1-1 | TRBV12-3/TRBV12-4 | many | TGTGCCAGCAGTTCCTCGTACAACACTGAAGCTTTCTTT | CASSSSYNTEAFF
. | TRBJ2-3 | TRBV5-4 | many | TGTGCCAGCAGCCTCCCGGGGTCCCGAATAGATACGCAGTATTTT | CASSLPGSRIDTQYF
. | TRBJ2-3 | TRBV7-9 | many | TGTGCCAGCAGCTACACAGATACGCAGTATTTT | CASSYTDTQYF
. | TRBJ2-5 | TRBV10-3 | many | TGTGCCATCAGTGAGTCGGCAGGGGGGCCCCAAGAGACCCAGTACTTC | CAISESAGGPQETQYF
. | TRBJ1-2 | TRBV28 | many | TGTGCCAGCAGTCGCCTAGGTGGTTTGTATGGCTACACCTTC | CASSRLGGLYGYTF
. | TRBJ2-5 | TRBV19 | . | TGTGCCAGTAGTCCCCAGGGAGGAGAGACCCAGTACTTC | CASSPQGGETQYF
. | TRBJ2-1 | TRBV7-9 | many | TGTGCCAGCAGCCCCACCCTAACCCTCTCGCGACATAATGAGCAGTTCTTC | CASSPTLTLSRHNEQFF
TRBD2 | TRBJ2-1 | TRBV7-2 | many | TGTGCCAGCAGCTTATTCCCCATTTCCGGGACTAACAATGAGCAGTTCTTC | CASSLFPISGTNNEQFF
. | TRBJ1-1 | TRBV6-1 | many | TGTGCCAGCGGGGGGGGGGGCGGTAGGGAAGCTTTCTTT | CASGGGGGREAFF
. | TRBJ1-5 | TRBV2 | many | TGTGCCAGCAGTGATCCAGGGTATAGCAATCAGCCCCAGCATTTT | CASSDPGYSNQPQHF
. | TRBJ2-7 | TRBV12-3/TRBV12-4 | many | TGTGCCAGCAGTCCCGGAACCGACGAGCAGTACTTC | CASSPGTDEQYF
TRBD2 | TRBJ2-3 | TRBV20-1 | . | TGCAGTGCTACGAGACGCGGAAACGGGAGGCCCTTCGGGGCAGATACGCAGTATTTT | CSATRRGNGRPFGADTQYF
TRBD2 | TRBJ2-2 | TRBV7-9 | many | TGTGCCAGCAGCGCCATCGCTGGGACTAGTTACGCCGGGGAGCTGTTTTTT | CASSAIAGTSYAGELFF
. | TRBJ2-7 | TRBV28 | many | TGTGCCAGCAGTTTAGTGGAACCCGACTACGAGCAGTACTTC | CASSLVEPDYEQYF
TRBD1 | TRBJ2-7 | TRBV7-6 | . | TGTGCCAGCAGCTTAGGGGCGACAGGGTGCTACGAGCAGTACTTC | CASSLGATGCYEQYF
. | TRBJ2-1 | TRBV7-2 | many | TGTGCCAGCAGCTTAAGGGGTGACCGTCCTGAGGAGCAGTTCTTC | CASSLRGDRPEEQFF
. | TRBJ2-1 | TRBV5-5 | many | TGTGCCAGCAGCCCCGAATCCGGTCGGCATGAGCAGTTCTTC | CASSPESGRHEQFF
. | TRBJ2-3 | TRBV5-5 | many | TGTGCCAGCAGCTTGAGAGCGGCTAGCACAGATACGCAGTATTTT | CASSLRAASTDTQYF
. | TRBJ2-3 | TRBV5-1 | . | TGCGCCAGCAGCTTTGTTCCGTACCCAGATACGCAGTATTTT | CASSFVPYPDTQYF
TRBD2 | TRBJ2-5 | TRBV5-1 | many | TGCGCCAGCAGCTCGGGGGGAGGACAAGAGACCCAGTACTTC | CASSSGGGQETQYF
TRBD2 | TRBJ2-1 | TRBV7-6 | few | TGTGCCAGCAGCAGACTAGCGACAGAGCAGTTCTTC | CASSRLATEQFF
. | TRBJ1-2 | TRBV3-1 | many | TGTGCCAGCAGCCGCCGGGGAGAGTTCTATGGCTACACCTTC | CASSRRGEFYGYTF
. | TRBJ1-6 | TRBV9 | many | TGTGCCAGCAGCGTAGGGACGGTGAATTCACCCCTCCACTTT | CASSVGTVNSPLHF
. | TRBJ1-1 | TRBV6-1 | many | TGTGCCAGCAGTGAAATGGCCAGCGTTACAGCTTTCTTT | CASSEMASVTAFF
TRBD1 | TRBJ2-5 | TRBV9 | many | TGTGCCAGCAGCGTAGGTCCGGGACAGAAAGAGACCCAGTACTTC | CASSVGPGQKETQYF
. | TRBJ2-3 | TRBV21-1 | many | TGTGCCAGCAGCAAAGGGGGCCCGGGAGATACGCAGTATTTT | CASSKGGPGDTQYF
TRBD2 | TRBJ2-7 | TRBV2 | many | TGTGCCAGCACACCGGGAGGCACCTACGAGCAGTACTTC | CASTPGGTYEQYF
TRBD2 | TRBJ2-1 | TRBV5-5 | many | TGTGCCAGCAGCTTGGATACTAGCGGGAGCTACAATGAGCAGTTCTTC | CASSLDTSGSYNEQFF
. | TRBJ1-2 | TRBV5-1 | few | TGCGCCAGCAGCGTGGACCGACAGGTCGATGGCTACACCTTC | CASSVDRQVDGYTF
TRBD2 | TRBJ2-7 | TRBV6-2/TRBV6-3 | many | TGTGCCAGCAGTTGGAGTAGCGGGCCCTACGAGCAGTACTTC | CASSWSSGPYEQYF
TRBD2 | TRBJ2-7 | TRBV2 | many | TGTGCCAGCAGCAGACTAGCGGGCCATGTAGGCTACGAGCAGTACTTC | CASSRLAGHVGYEQYF
TRBD2 | TRBJ2-4 | TRBV28 | many | TGTGCCAGCAGTTTAGGGAGGGCGGACAAAAACATTCAGTACTTC | CASSLGRADKNIQYF
. | TRBJ1-2 | TRBV5-4 | . | TGTGCCAGCAGCGACGGGTACAGGAAATATAACGATGGCTACACCTTC | CASSDGYRKYNDGYTF